A single sample gave rise to the 26 T cell receptor beta chains below, sequenced in a study of CD4 T cells in relation to SARS-CoV-2 and coronaviruses. Unexposed donor CD4+ T cells date from about 2011-2018, before the COVID-19 pandemic. CD4+ T cells were isolated from the cells after more than nine days of culture. Some clones are missing from TCRdb's copy, which holds only in-frame ones; the method was immunoSEQ multiplex PCR. The sample carries around 18,000 clones, around three quarters recorded once. What these receptors recognize is not known. The material sequenced was CD4+ T cells from PBMCs, cultured in vitro. The receptors here all came from a human donor in good health.

The chain joins TRBV6-2 or TRBV6-3 to TRBJ2-3; no clear D. The CDR3 is 15 amino acids. The ends were cut back, 2 bases at V and 2 bases at J, with 11 bases in the middle. Germline V gene lookup returns CDR1 MNHEY and CDR2 SVGEGT. DNA for the CDR3: TGTGCCAGCAGTTACATTAGAGCCACCACAGATACGCAGTATTTT. The encoded protein is CASSYIRATTDTQYF.

This clone has only a few counts. This sequence joins TRBV3-1 (or the pseudogene TRBV3-2) and TRBJ2-2; the D is unclear. This CDR3 has 15 amino acids. V was cut by 4 bases and J by 0 bases, with 9 bases left in between. The germline CDR1 and CDR2 sequences are LGHDT and YNNKEL (reference sequence). CDR3 nucleotides: TGTGCCAGCAGCCCCGGTGGAGCGAACACCGGGGAGCTGTTTTTT. Encoded protein: CASSPGGANTGELFF.

The gene calls are TRBV5-1 and TRBJ2-7; TRBD1 matches at 7 bases. The CDR3 contains 17 residues. The germline gives CDR1 SGHRS, CDR2 YFSETQ. J lost 3 bases, V lost 4 bases, and 16 bases had no gene match. CDR3 loop: CASSENPTGSHFYEQYF. CDR3 in DNA: TGCGCCAGCAGCGAAAACCCGACAGGGTCCCACTTCTACGAGCAGTACTTC. The complete variable domain, with remaining parts taken from reference TRBV5-1 and TRBJ2-7, reads KAGVTQTPRYLIKTRGQQVTLSCSPISGHRSVSWYQQTPGQGLQFLFEYFSETQRNKGNFPGRFSGRQFSNSRSEMNVSTLELGDSALYLCASSENPTGSHFYEQYFGPGTRLTVT.

The V call is TRBV2, the J call TRBJ1-1; 8 bases agree with TRBD1. The germline gives CDR1 SNHLY, CDR2 FYNNEI. The V segment lost 8 bases and the J segment 0 bases; nucleotides outside the gene matches: 2. This CDR3 has 13 residues. The DNA for the CDR3 is TGTGCCAGCTTCAGGGGGCTGAACACTGAAGCTTTCTTT. Amino acid sequence: CASFRGLNTEAFF.

The rearrangement joins TRBV20-1 to TRBJ2-1; D ambiguous. The CDR3 length is 11 residues. V lost 0 bases, J lost 15 bases, and 12 bases lay in between. Per the germline V gene, CDR1 is DFQATT and CDR2 is SNEGSKA (reference sequence). CDR3 sequence reads: CSARDPPGAFF. Here the CDR3 DNA reads TGCAGTGCTAGAGATCCCCCCGGAGCGTTCTTC.

The chain links TRBV30 to TRBJ1-2; D is perhaps TRBD1 (5 bases). This CDR3 is built from 15 residues. The V gene's germline CDR1 is GTSNPN and CDR2 SVGIG (reference sequence). The V and J ends lost 0 bases and 3 bases respectively, with 14 bases between them. DNA of the CDR3: TGTGCCTGGAGTGTCCCCCGGGGCTTCGACTATGGCTACACCTTC. It codes for CAWSVPRGFDYGYTF.

The chain links TRBV12-3 or TRBV12-4 to TRBJ1-1; D is undetermined. CDR3 length equals 12 residues. V was clipped by 3 bases and J by 3 bases, with 5 bases between them. The CDR3 reads CASSFGDTEAFF. CDR3 in DNA: TGTGCCAGCAGTTTCGGGGACACTGAAGCTTTCTTT.

V usage is TRBV7-3 and J usage is TRBJ2-1; a weak D match, TRBD2 (6 bases). V dropped 5 bases and J dropped 6 bases, with 17 bases sitting between them. The CDR3 is 15 amino acids. The germline CDR1 and CDR2 sequences are SGHTA and FQGTGA. This chain's CDR3 is CASSPLASAGNEQFF. The CDR3 nucleotides read TGTGCCAGCAGCCCCCTCGCTAGCGCCGGCAATGAGCAGTTCTTC.

The chain employs TRBV10-3 and TRBJ2-3; D perhaps matches TRBD1 (8 bases). The CDR3 length is 16 residues. The V end was cut by 4 bases, the J end by 5 bases, with 19 bases between. Germline V CDR1 and CDR2: ENHRY, SYGVKD. The CDR3 protein is CAISANIQGGGDTQYF. CDR3 nucleotides: TGTGCCATCAGTGCGAACATACAGGGGGGGGGAGATACGCAGTATTTT.

This chain uses TRBV10-3 with TRBJ2-5; D gene uncertain. Germline lookup yields CDR1 ENHRY and CDR2 SYGVKD. This CDR3 comprises 13 residues. V lost 3 bases and J 2 bases, leaving 7 bases between the germline ends. The CDR3 sequence is CAISDSIQETQYF. The CDR3 DNA is TGTGCCATCAGTGATTCAATTCAAGAGACCCAGTACTTC.

The rearrangement uses TRBV6-5 and TRBJ2-1; 8 bases align to TRBD2. V trimming: 6 bases; J trimming: 3 bases; junction bases outside the gene matches: 7. The CDR3 consists of 15 residues. Per germline, CDR1 MNHEY and CDR2 SVGAGI. The CDR3 loop reads CASSSSGSFYNEQFF. The CDR3 DNA sequence: TGTGCCAGCAGCTCCAGCGGGAGCTTCTACAATGAGCAGTTCTTC.

This sequence joins TRBV11-3 and TRBJ2-7; no definite D call. The germline V and J ends were trimmed by 1 base and 0 bases, with 7 bases remaining between them. Germline V lookup: CDR1 SGHNT, CDR2 YENEEA. The CDR3 spans 14 residues. The CDR3 DNA follows: TGTGCCAGCAGCTTAGGGGGTGCCTCCTACGAGCAGTACTTC. Translation: CASSLGGASYEQYF.

The chain is built from TRBV7-9 and TRBJ2-2; D is undetermined. V gave up 1 base and J gave up 6 bases, with 6 bases separating them. The CDR3 has 13 residues. CDR1 is SEHNR, CDR2 FQNEAQ, per germline (reference sequence). The CDR3 here is CASSLEGSGELFF. The DNA for the CDR3 is TGTGCCAGCAGCTTAGAAGGGTCCGGGGAGCTGTTTTTT.

The chain links TRBV5-1 to TRBJ1-4, with D possibly being TRBD1 (6 bases). The V end was cut by 2 bases, the J end by 5 bases, with 10 bases between. This CDR3 is built from 14 residues. The germline gives CDR1 SGHRS, CDR2 YFSETQ. The CDR3 region has the DNA TGCGCCAGCAGCTTATTGGGACAAAATGAAAAACTGTTTTTT. This translates into CASSLLGQNEKLFF.

The rearrangement uses TRBV18 and TRBJ1-1; D remains unclear. In germline, CDR1 is KGHSH, CDR2 LQKENI. The ends were cut back, 4 bases at V and 1 base at J, with 10 bases in the middle. This CDR3 is 14 amino acids long. CDR3: CASSLKDGNTEAFF. The CDR3 DNA reads TGTGCCAGCTCACTGAAGGACGGGAACACTGAAGCTTTCTTT.

The chain couples TRBV4-1 to TRBJ2-3; D gene ambiguous. Germline CDR1 is MGHRA and CDR2 is YSYEKL. The V and J ends lost 0 bases and 4 bases respectively, with 14 bases between them. CDR3 length: 16 amino acids. Here the CDR3 reads CASSQDKASAADTQYF. The CDR3 DNA sequence: TGCGCCAGCAGCCAAGATAAGGCGTCGGCTGCAGATACGCAGTATTTT.

This clone turned up a few times. The chain has TRBV2 and TRBJ2-7; D is unclear. Germline-derived CDR1 and CDR2 are SNHLY and FYNNEI. With 7 bases removed from V and 0 bases from J, the gap between germline ends came to 16 bases. The CDR3 runs to 15 residues. This chain's CDR3 is CASIMSRASSYEQYF. The DNA for the CDR3 is TGTGCCAGCATTATGTCGAGAGCGAGCTCCTACGAGCAGTACTTC.

The DNA for the CDR3 is TGCGCCAGCAGCTCGGGACAGTCAGAACTAAATGAGCAGTTCTTC. Protein sequence: CASSSGQSELNEQFF. The chain combines TRBV5-1 with TRBJ2-1; 7 bases map to TRBD1. After removal of 3 bases from V and 7 bases from J, the junction contained 10 bases not matched to a gene. The germline V gene encodes CDR1 SGHRS and CDR2 YFSETQ. The CDR3 totals 15 residues.

The chain combines TRBV7-9 with TRBJ2-5; the D is unclear. The CDR3 has 12 amino acids. Per germline, CDR1 SEHNR and CDR2 FQNEAQ (reference sequence). V was shortened by 3 bases and J by 5 bases, with 7 bases between the two germline ends. In nucleotides, the CDR3 is TGTGCCAGCAGCTTCGGGCCGGAGACCCAGTACTTC. This gives the protein CASSFGPETQYF.

The rearrangement uses TRBV27 and TRBJ2-3; 7 bases align to TRBD1. This CDR3 region has 15 residues. V was pared by 7 bases and J by 2 bases, with 9 bases of the junction left unmatched. Germline V gene lookup returns CDR1 MNHEY and CDR2 SMNVEV (reference sequence). CDR3 sequence (DNA): TGTGCCAGCAACTTCCACAGGGGCTCCACAGATACGCAGTATTTT. Amino acid sequence: CASNFHRGSTDTQYF.

This clone appeared once. The chain recombines TRBV20-1 with TRBJ2-4; D is possibly TRBD2 (6 bases). The CDR3 spans 14 residues. Looked up from germline, CDR1 is DFQATT and CDR2 is SNEGSKA (reference sequence). Trimming shortened V by 3 bases and J by 7 bases, and 16 bases separated the two germline ends. For the CDR3, the DNA is TGCAGTGCTAGTAGTTCGACGGGAGTCAACATTCAGTACTTC. This translates into CSASSSTGVNIQYF.

The V call is TRBV28, the J call TRBJ2-4; 9 bases fit TRBD1. The CDR3 contains 14 residues. V was clipped by 5 bases and J by 8 bases; unmatched bases: 7. Germline V gene data show CDR1 as MDHEN and CDR2 as SYDVKM. DNA for the CDR3: TGTGCCAGCAGTGGACAGGGGCCAACGGACATTCAGTACTTC. Its protein product is CASSGQGPTDIQYF.

The chain is built from TRBV5-1 and TRBJ2-5, with D perhaps matching TRBD1 (5 bases). V was trimmed by 3 bases and J by 5 bases, leaving 23 bases between them. The germline CDR1 and CDR2 sequences are SGHRS and YFSETQ. This CDR3 comprises 17 residues. The CDR3 coding sequence is TGCGCCAGCAGCTCGGCTCCCAGGGTGGGGTCCGGGGAGACCCAGTACTTC. It codes for CASSSAPRVGSGETQYF.

V usage is TRBV10-1 and J usage is TRBJ2-1; 8 bases agree with TRBD2. V was pared by 5 bases and J by 5 bases, with 8 bases of the junction left unmatched. Germline CDR1 is WNHNN and CDR2 is SYGVQD (reference sequence). CDR3 length equals 15 residues. CDR3 coding DNA: TGCGCCAGCAGTTTCGGGGGGGGCCAGGACAATGAGCAGTTCTTC. It encodes CASSFGGGQDNEQFF.

The genes are TRBV2 and TRBJ1-1; D uncertain. The V end was cut by 4 bases, the J end by 3 bases, with 6 bases between. The CDR3 contains 12 residues. CDR1 is SNHLY and CDR2 is FYNNEI in the germline V gene. The DNA for the CDR3 is TGTGCCAGCAGTGTTCGGGACACTGAAGCTTTCTTT. It specifies CASSVRDTEAFF. Looking up the rest from reference TRBV2 and TRBJ1-1 gives the full variable domain: EPEVTQTPSHQVTQMGQEVILRCVPISNHLYFYWYRQILGQKVEFLVSFYNNEISEKSEIFDDQFSVERPDGSNFTLKIRSTKLEDSAMYFCASSVRDTEAFFGQGTRLTVV.

The genes are TRBV5-6 and TRBJ2-7; TRBD1 matches at 7 bases. CDR1 is SGHDT and CDR2 is YYEEEE in the germline V gene. The CDR3 spans 17 residues. V dropped 4 bases and J dropped 3; count of bases not matched to a gene: 16. The CDR3 bases are TGTGCCAGCAGCCCCCGTCTGATGGACAGGTTTTTCTACGAGCAGTACTTC. Its protein product is CASSPRLMDRFFYEQYF.